Included here is one T cell receptor (beta chain) sequence, with context. Original analysis: Reference gene primer amplification gave nucleated cell count estimates. Using immunoSEQ multiplex PCR, the repertoire was profiled, and TCRdb retains in-frame clones only, with some absent. Clonal size and the V and J genes are those of that table, whereas D and trimming came from the DNA. The sample holds approximately 160,000 clones, 90% seen once. The record originates from a study of blood T cell repertoires in COVID-19. At the level of the study: Samples taken during acute and convalescent COVID-19 were collected in the United States, Italy and Spain. Nucleic acid was either cDNA or gDNA, and it came from T cells, B-cell-depleted T cells, or PBMCs.

The CDR3 totals 15 residues. Germline V gives CDR1 SNHLY, CDR2 FYNNEI. The ends were cut back, 0 bases at V and 2 bases at J, with 7 bases in the middle. The material sequenced was peripheral blood. This sequence was found in a man aged 50 or older with acute or convalescent COVID-19. The rearrangement joins TRBV2 to TRBJ2-2; D is ambiguous. This CDR3 is CASSEAPGNTGELFF. The CDR3 nucleotides read TGTGCCAGCAGTGAAGCACCGGGTAACACCGGGGAGCTGTTTTTT.